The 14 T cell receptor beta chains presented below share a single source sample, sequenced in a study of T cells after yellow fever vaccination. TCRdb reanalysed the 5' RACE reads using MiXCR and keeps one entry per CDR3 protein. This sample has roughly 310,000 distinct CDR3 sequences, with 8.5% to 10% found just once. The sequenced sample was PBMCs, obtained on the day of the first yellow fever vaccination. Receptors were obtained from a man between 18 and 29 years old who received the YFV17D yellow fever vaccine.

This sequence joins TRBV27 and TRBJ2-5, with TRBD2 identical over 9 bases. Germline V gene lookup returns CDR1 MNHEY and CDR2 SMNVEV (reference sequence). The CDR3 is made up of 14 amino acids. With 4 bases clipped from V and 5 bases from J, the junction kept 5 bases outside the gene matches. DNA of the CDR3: TGTGCCAGCAGTTCCTTAGCGGGAGAGGAGACCCAGTACTTC. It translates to CASSSLAGEETQYF.

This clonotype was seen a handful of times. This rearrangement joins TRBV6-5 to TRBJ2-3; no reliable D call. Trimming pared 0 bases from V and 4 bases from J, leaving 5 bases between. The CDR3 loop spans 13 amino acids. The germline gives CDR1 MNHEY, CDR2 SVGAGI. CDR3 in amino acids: CASSYSFPDTQYF. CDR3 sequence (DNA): TGTGCCAGCAGTTACTCGTTTCCAGATACGCAGTATTTT.

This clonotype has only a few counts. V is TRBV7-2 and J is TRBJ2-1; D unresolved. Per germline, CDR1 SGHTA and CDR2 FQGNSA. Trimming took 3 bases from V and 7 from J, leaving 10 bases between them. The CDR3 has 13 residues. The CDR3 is CASSFRADNEQFF. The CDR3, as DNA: TGTGCCAGCAGCTTTCGGGCAGATAATGAGCAGTTCTTC.

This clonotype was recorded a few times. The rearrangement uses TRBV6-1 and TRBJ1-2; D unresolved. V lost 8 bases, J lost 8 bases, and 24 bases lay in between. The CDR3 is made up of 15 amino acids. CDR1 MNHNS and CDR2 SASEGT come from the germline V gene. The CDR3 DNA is TGTGCCAGCGGTCAACCTCCGGGTCTCACGGGGGGCTACACCTTC. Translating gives CASGQPPGLTGGYTF.

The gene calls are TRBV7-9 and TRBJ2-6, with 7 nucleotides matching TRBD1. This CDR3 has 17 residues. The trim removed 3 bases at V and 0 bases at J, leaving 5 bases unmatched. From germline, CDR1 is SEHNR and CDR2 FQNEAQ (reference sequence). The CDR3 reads CASSLRTGYSGANVLTF. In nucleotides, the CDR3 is TGTGCCAGCAGCTTGCGGACAGGATACTCTGGGGCCAACGTCCTGACTTTC.

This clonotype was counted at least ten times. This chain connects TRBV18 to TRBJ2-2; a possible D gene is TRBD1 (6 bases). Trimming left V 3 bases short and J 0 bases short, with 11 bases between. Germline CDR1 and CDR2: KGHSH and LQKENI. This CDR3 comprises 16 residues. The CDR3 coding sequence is TGTGCCAGCTCACCGACAGGCCCCGCGAACACCGGGGAGCTGTTTTTT. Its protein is CASSPTGPANTGELFF.

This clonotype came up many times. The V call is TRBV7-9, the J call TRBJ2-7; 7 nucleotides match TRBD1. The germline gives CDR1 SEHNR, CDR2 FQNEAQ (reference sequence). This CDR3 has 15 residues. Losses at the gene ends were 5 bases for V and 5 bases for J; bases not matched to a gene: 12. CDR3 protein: CASSPGRQGYHEQYF. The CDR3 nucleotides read TGTGCCAGCAGCCCGGGGCGACAGGGTTACCACGAGCAGTACTTC.

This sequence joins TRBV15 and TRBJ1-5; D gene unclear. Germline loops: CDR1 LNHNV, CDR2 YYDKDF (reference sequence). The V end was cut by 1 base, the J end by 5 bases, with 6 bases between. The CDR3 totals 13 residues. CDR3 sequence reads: CATSRAGDQPQHF. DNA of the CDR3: TGTGCCACCAGCAGAGCTGGGGATCAGCCCCAGCATTTT.

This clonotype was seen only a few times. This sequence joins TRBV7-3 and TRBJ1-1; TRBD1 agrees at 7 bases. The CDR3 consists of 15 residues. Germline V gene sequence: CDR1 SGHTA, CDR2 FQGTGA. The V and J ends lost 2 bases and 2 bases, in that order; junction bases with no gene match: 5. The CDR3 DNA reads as TGTGCCAGCAGCTTAGAAGGGGGCCGTAACACTGAAGCTTTCTTT. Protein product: CASSLEGGRNTEAFF. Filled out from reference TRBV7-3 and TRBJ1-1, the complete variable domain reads GAGVSQTPSNKVTEKGKYVELRCDPISGHTALYWYRQSLGQGPEFLIYFQGTGAADDSGLPNDRFFAVRPEGSVSTLKIQRTERGDSAVYLCASSLEGGRNTEAFFGQGTRLTVV.

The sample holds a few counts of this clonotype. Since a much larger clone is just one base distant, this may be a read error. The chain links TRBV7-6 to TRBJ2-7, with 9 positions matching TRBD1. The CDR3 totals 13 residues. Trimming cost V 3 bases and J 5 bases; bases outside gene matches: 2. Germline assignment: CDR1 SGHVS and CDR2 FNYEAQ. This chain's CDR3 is CASSLDRGDEQYF. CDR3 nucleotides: TGTGCCAGCAGCTTGGACAGGGGCGACGAGCAGTACTTC.

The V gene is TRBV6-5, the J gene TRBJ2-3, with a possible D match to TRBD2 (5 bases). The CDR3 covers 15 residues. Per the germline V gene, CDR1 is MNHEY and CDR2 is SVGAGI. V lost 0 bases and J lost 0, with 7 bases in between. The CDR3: CASSYSLASTDTQYF. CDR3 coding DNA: TGTGCCAGCAGTTACTCTCTAGCTAGCACAGATACGCAGTATTTT.

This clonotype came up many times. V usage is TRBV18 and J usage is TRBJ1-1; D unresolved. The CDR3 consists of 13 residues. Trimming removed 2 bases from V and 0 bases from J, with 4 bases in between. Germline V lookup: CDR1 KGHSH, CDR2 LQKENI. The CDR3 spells CASSPGMNTEAFF. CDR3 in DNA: TGTGCCAGCTCACCAGGTATGAACACTGAAGCTTTCTTT.

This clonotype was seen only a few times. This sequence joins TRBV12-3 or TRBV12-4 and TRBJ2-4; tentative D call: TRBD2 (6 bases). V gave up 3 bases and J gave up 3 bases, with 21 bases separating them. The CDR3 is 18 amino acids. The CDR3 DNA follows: TGTGCCAGCAGTTTGTGGGGGGTAGCCCCTGGGGACAAAAACATTCAGTACTTC. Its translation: CASSLWGVAPGDKNIQYF.

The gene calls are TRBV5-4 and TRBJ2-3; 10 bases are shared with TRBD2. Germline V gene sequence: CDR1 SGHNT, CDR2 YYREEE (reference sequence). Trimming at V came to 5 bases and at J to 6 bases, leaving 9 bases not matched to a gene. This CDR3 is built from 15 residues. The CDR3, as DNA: TGTGCCAGCAGGCCTACGACTAGCGGGCTCGATACGCAGTATTTT. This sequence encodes CASRPTTSGLDTQYF.